The 14 T cell receptor beta chains in this list originate from one sample, sequenced in a study of T cell repertoires in cytomegalovirus infection. Via MiXCR, TCRdb re-called the reads, giving one row per CDR3 protein. The repertoire holds roughly 250,000 distinct CDR3 sequences, with roughly 12% as singletons. The specimen was PBMCs. All receptors derive from a human donor in good health (CMV status not recorded). Some clones in this sample may be carry-over from other donors' samples.

This clonotype was observed a handful of times. J is TRBJ2-3 and V is TRBV7-2; no definite D call. V was cut by 2 bases and J by 4 bases, with 13 bases left in between. This CDR3 has 15 residues. Germline CDR1 and CDR2: SGHTA and FQGNSA. CDR3 nucleotides: TGTGCCAGCAGCTTAAACGGGCCAGACCCAGATACGCAGTATTTT. Amino acids: CASSLNGPDPDTQYF.

This clonotype was counted ten times or more. The chain combines TRBV28 with TRBJ2-1; 8 nucleotides align to TRBD2. In germline, CDR1 is MDHEN, CDR2 SYDVKM. There are 13 residues in the CDR3. The J segment lost 4 bases and the V segment lost 6 bases, leaving 2 bases of the junction unmatched. CDR3 nucleotides: TGTGCCAGCAGCTTAGCGGGATACAATGAGCAGTTCTTC. Protein product: CASSLAGYNEQFF.

Only a few counts were recorded for this clonotype. The V and J genes are TRBV23-1 and TRBJ2-5; D ambiguous. TRBV23-1 is designated an ORF whose function remains uncertain. With 0 bases removed from V and 0 bases from J, the gap between germline ends came to 8 bases. The CDR3 consists of 15 residues. CDR3 loop: CASSQSQHHQETQYF. The DNA of the CDR3 is TGCGCCAGCAGTCAATCGCAACACCACCAAGAGACCCAGTACTTC.

This clonotype appeared many times. The chain is built from TRBV28 and TRBJ1-3; D gene unclear. V was clipped by 6 bases and J by 0 bases, with 9 bases between them. The germline gives CDR1 MDHEN, CDR2 SYDVKM. The CDR3 runs 14 residues. CDR3 region: CASRPHNSGNTIYF. CDR3 DNA sequence: TGTGCCAGCAGGCCTCACAACTCTGGAAACACCATATATTTT.

This clonotype has at least ten counts. This rearrangement joins TRBV7-9 to TRBJ2-7; tentative D call: TRBD1 (6 bases). V lost 5 bases to trimming and J lost 2 bases, with 10 bases between them. The CDR3 runs to 13 residues. The V gene's germline CDR1 is SEHNR and CDR2 FQNEAQ (reference sequence). The CDR3 here is CASSRGHTYEQYF. The CDR3 DNA reads as TGTGCCAGCAGCCGGGGACATACCTACGAGCAGTACTTC.

This clonotype was seen only a few times. The J gene is TRBJ1-5, the V gene TRBV3-1; tentative D call: TRBD1 (6 bases). V lost 0 bases to trimming and J lost 7 bases, with 13 bases between them. Germline CDR1 and CDR2: LGHDT and YNNKEL (reference sequence). This CDR3 is built from 15 residues. The CDR3 protein is CASSQDPGDTQPQHF. The CDR3 DNA reads TGTGCCAGCAGCCAAGATCCGGGGGACACCCAGCCCCAGCATTTT.

This clonotype was seen at least ten times. This chain connects TRBV6-2 or TRBV6-3 to TRBJ2-2; TRBD2 is a possible D gene (6 bases). CDR3 length equals 17 residues. Germline assignment: CDR1 MNHEY and CDR2 SVGEGT. Written as DNA, the CDR3 is TGTGCTGGAAGGGGTTCTCCCGGGAGCCTCCAAACCGGGGAGCTGTTTTTT. It yields the protein CAGRGSPGSLQTGELFF.

This clonotype was found once. A much bigger clone sits one base away, suggesting this may be a read error. CDR3 DNA sequence: TGTGCCAGCAGCCCACCCCCAGAGACCCAGTACTTC. Translating it yields CASSPPPETQYF. The V gene is TRBV7-9, the J gene TRBJ2-5; D call uncertain. V gave up 5 bases and J gave up 4 bases, with 8 bases separating them. The CDR3 runs 12 residues. CDR1 SEHNR and CDR2 FQNEAQ come from the germline V gene (reference sequence). Using reference TRBV7-9 and TRBJ2-5 for the parts outside the CDR3, the full variable domain is DTGVSQNPRHKITKRGQNVTFRCDPISEHNRLYWYRQTLGQGPEFLTYFQNEAQLEKSRLLSDRFSAERPKGSFSTLEIQRTEQGDSAMYLCASSPPPETQYFGPGTRLLVL.

A few counts support this clonotype. The chain recombines TRBV5-1 with TRBJ1-2, with TRBD1 identical over 9 bases. CDR1 SGHRS and CDR2 YFSETQ come from the germline V gene. Trimming took 4 bases from V and 5 from J; bases not matched to a gene: 6. The CDR3 runs 14 residues. Written as DNA, the CDR3 is TGCGCCAGCAGCCGGGACAGGGAGTCTTATGGCTACACCTTC. It is translated as CASSRDRESYGYTF.

The chain is built from TRBV24-1 and TRBJ2-1; 7 nucleotides match TRBD2. CDR3 length equals 14 residues. J lost 10 bases, V lost 3 bases, and 8 bases had no gene match. CDR1 KGHDR and CDR2 SFDVKD come from the germline V gene. The CDR3 sequence is CATSDDLSGAEQFF. The CDR3 nucleotides are TGTGCCACCAGTGATGACTTAAGCGGGGCCGAGCAGTTCTTC.

This clonotype was observed many times. This CDR3 is CASSIAAGAFNEQFF. In nucleotides, the CDR3 is TGTGCCAGCAGCATAGCCGCGGGAGCTTTTAATGAGCAGTTCTTC. This chain uses TRBV7-3 with TRBJ2-1; 7 positions agree with TRBD2. The CDR3 runs 15 residues. The germline CDR1 and CDR2 sequences are SGHTA and FQGTGA. The trim removed 5 bases at V and 7 bases at J, leaving 11 bases unmatched.

This clonotype was detected a few times. The V gene is TRBV28, the J gene TRBJ1-3, with 10 bases identical to TRBD1. V was pared by 6 bases and J by 3 bases, with 5 bases of the junction left unmatched. The CDR3 runs 15 residues. Germline V gene sequence: CDR1 MDHEN, CDR2 SYDVKM. Here the CDR3 reads CASSPGTGVGNTIYF. The CDR3 nucleotides are TGTGCCAGCAGCCCAGGGACAGGGGTTGGAAACACCATATATTTT.

This clonotype was observed a few times. The V and J genes are TRBV19 and TRBJ2-1, with 7 bases that match TRBD2. CDR1 and CDR2 (germline): LNHDA, SQIVND (reference sequence). With V trimmed by 8 bases and J by 3 bases, 13 bases remained unmatched. The CDR3 length is 16 residues. CDR3 sequence reads: CASGSSGLSIYNEQFF. In DNA, the CDR3 is TGTGCCAGTGGGAGTAGCGGGCTCTCAATCTACAATGAGCAGTTCTTC.

This clonotype was detected a few times. The chain links TRBV29-1 to TRBJ2-5; 8 positions match TRBD2. CDR1 is SQVTM, CDR2 ANQGSEA, per germline. This CDR3 has 15 residues. The trim removed 3 bases at V and 0 bases at J, leaving 6 bases unmatched. The CDR3, as DNA: TGCAGCGTTGAGTCCGCTAGCGGGTACCAAGAGACCCAGTACTTC. Amino acids: CSVESASGYQETQYF.